There are a few counts of the clone carrying this T cell receptor (beta chain). Antigen: not known. Other DNA sequences within the sample encode an identical CDR3. With 60 Vbeta and 13 Jbeta primers, the PCR was carried out. Using immunoSEQ multiplex PCR, the repertoire was profiled, and TCRdb retains in-frame clones only, with some absent. This table holds fewer than 150,000 clones, 60% to 85% found once. The source of the sample is a study of cytomegalovirus exposure and HLA in healthy donors. Study results and caveats: The majority of TCR sequences were rare, yet some public TCRs appeared in many donors.

The specimen sequenced was PBMCs. This clonotype was obtained from a woman in her forties in good health and CMV-seropositive.

This CDR3 is CASSRRAGQETQYF. In DNA, the CDR3 is TGTGCCAGCAGTCGGAGAGCGGGACAAGAGACCCAGTACTTC. The chain recombines TRBV2 with TRBJ2-5; 7 bases line up with TRBD2. The CDR3 runs to 14 residues. In germline, CDR1 is SNHLY, CDR2 FYNNEI. The V segment lost 5 bases and the J segment 2 bases; nucleotides outside the gene matches: 5.